These 4 T cell receptor beta chains were all obtained from the same sample, sequenced in a study of long-term antiretroviral therapy in people with HIV. This was the immunoSEQ v3.0 assay at survey level. Some clones are missing from TCRdb's copy, which holds only in-frame ones; the method was immunoSEQ multiplex PCR. Of about 39,000 clones listed, roughly 85% are singletons. This specimen was unsorted PBMCs, taken 3.1 years after starting antiretroviral therapy. The source of these receptors is a woman between 50 and 59 years old with HIV.

The chain uses TRBV4-3 and TRBJ1-5, with TRBD1 matching over 9 bases. This CDR3 is built from 17 residues. The trim removed 0 bases at V and 7 bases at J, leaving 10 bases unmatched. Germline V gene lookup returns CDR1 LGHNA and CDR2 YSLEER. In DNA, the CDR3 is TGCGCCAGCAGCCAAGAATTTCGACAGGGGGGAAGGCAGCCCCAGCATTTT. Protein: CASSQEFRQGGRQPQHF.

V gene TRBV7-2 combines with J gene TRBJ2-7, with TRBD1 matching 9 bases. V lost 1 base to trimming and J lost 3 bases; unmatched junction nucleotides: 7. This CDR3 has 16 amino acids. Germline CDR1 SGHTA, CDR2 FQGNSA. The CDR3 nucleotides are TGTGCCAGCAGCTTAGGATCGGGGACAGGGATCTACGAGCAGTACTTC. It is translated as CASSLGSGTGIYEQYF.

The chain carries TRBV7-9 and TRBJ2-7; 9 bases match TRBD1. Unmatched junction bases numbered 5, after V lost 5 bases and J lost 3 bases. The germline gives CDR1 SEHNR, CDR2 FQNEAQ (reference sequence). CDR3 size: 14 residues. This chain's CDR3 is CASSPKDRGYEQYF. CDR3 DNA: TGTGCCAGCAGCCCGAAGGACAGGGGCTACGAGCAGTACTTC.

This clone showed up just once. The rearrangement links TRBV29-1 to TRBJ2-1; D is unclear. CDR3 length: 11 amino acids. Germline V CDR1 and CDR2: SQVTM, ANQGSEA. Trimming cost V 7 bases and J 2 bases, with 6 bases left between them. CDR3 protein: CSGAPYNEQFF. As DNA, the CDR3 is TGCAGCGGTGCCCCCTACAATGAGCAGTTCTTC.